The rows below give T cell receptor beta chains drawn from one sample of a study of blood T cell repertoires in COVID-19. Clones were read by immunoSEQ multiplex PCR, and TCRdb kept only the in-frame ones, dropping some. The data hold tens of thousands of clones, with around 85% observed a single time. Sample: peripheral blood. The receptors here all came from a man aged 45-65 years with active COVID-19. Each CDR3 is given with its conserved first and last residue. D genes are given only for firm matches. Clone size is not always given. Where it is, it says once, few, many or a class for expanded clones.

size,D,V,J,DNA,CDR3
-,TRBD1,TRBV11-2,TRBJ2-2,TGTGCCAGCAGCCCCATCAGGGGGACAATGTTCGGGGAGCTGTTTTTT,CASSPIRGTMFGELFF
-,TRBD2,TRBV5-1,TRBJ2-2,TGCGCCAGCAGCCCCGGGACTAGCGGGGGAACGAACACCGGGGAGCTGTTTTTT,CASSPGTSGGTNTGELFF
once,-,TRBV7-2,TRBJ1-5,TGTGCCAGCAGCTTAACTACGGATCAGCCCCAGCATTTT,CASSLTTDQPQHF
once,TRBD1,TRBV4-1,TRBJ2-2,TGCGCCGGACAGGGTTTCACCGGGGAGCTGTTTTTT,CAGQGFTGELFF
-,-,TRBV21-1,TRBJ1-5,TGTGCCAGCAGCCGCCGGGCCCAGCATTTT,CASSRRAQHF
-,TRBD1,TRBV5-8,TRBJ1-1,TGTGCCAGCAGCTTGGCCCAGACAGGGCTTGAAGCTTTCTTT,CASSLAQTGLEAFF
-,TRBD2,TRBV3-1/TRBV3-2,TRBJ2-7,TGTGCCAGCAGCAGATACGCGGGGGGGCGCGCCTACGAGCAGTACTTC,CASSRYAGGRAYEQYF
-,TRBD1,TRBV19,TRBJ2-3,TGTGCCACTCGACAGGGGCCCCTACTCACAGATACGCAGTATTTT,CATRQGPLLTDTQYF
-,-,TRBV27,TRBJ1-5,TGTGCCAGCAGTTTATCCGCCAGGCCTCCGTTCAATCAGCCCCAGCATTTT,CASSLSARPPFNQPQHF
-,-,TRBV3-1/TRBV3-2,TRBJ2-2,TGTGCCAGCAGCCACGCGGTCGGGGAGCTGTTTTTT,CASSHAVGELFF
-,TRBD2,TRBV6-5,TRBJ2-3,TGTGCCAGCAGACTAGCGGGGGTGGTAGATACGCAGTATTTT,CASRLAGVVDTQYF
-,TRBD1,TRBV11-2,TRBJ2-7,TGTGCCAGCAGCTCCGGGACAGTCTACGAGCAGTACTTC,CASSSGTVYEQYF
once,-,TRBV27,TRBJ1-6,TGTGCCAGCAGTTTAGAACAGTCTAATTCACCCCTCCACTTT,CASSLEQSNSPLHF
-,-,TRBV6-1,TRBJ2-3,TGTGCCAGCAGTGAAGGGGGCGGGGGCGGTGCAGATACGCAGTATTTT,CASSEGGGGGADTQYF
-,-,TRBV27,TRBJ1-5,TGTGCCAGCAGTTTAGAGGGCGGGCAGCCCCAGCATTTT,CASSLEGGQPQHF
-,TRBD2,TRBV3-1/TRBV3-2,TRBJ2-1,TGTGCCAGCAGCCATTTGGGGACTAGGGGTGAGCAGTTCTTC,CASSHLGTRGEQFF
-,-,TRBV4-3,TRBJ2-7,TGCGCCAGCAGCCAAGACAGGGGATCGTCCTACGAGCAGTACTTC,CASSQDRGSSYEQYF
-,-,TRBV5-1,TRBJ2-2,TGCGCCAGCAGCTTGGCCAACCCCGGTGGGGAGCTGTTTTTT,CASSLANPGGELFF
-,TRBD2,TRBV7-2,TRBJ2-2,TGTGCCAGCAGCTCAGCGGGGGGGCCTGGGGAGCTGTTTTTT,CASSSAGGPGELFF
-,TRBD1,TRBV6-4,TRBJ1-5,TGTGCCAGCAGTGCAGAAGGGGGCGGCAATCAGCCCCAGCATTTT,CASSAEGGGNQPQHF
-,-,TRBV5-4,TRBJ2-3,TGTGCCAGCACCATAGTACAGGGTACAGATACGCAGTATTTT,CASTIVQGTDTQYF
once,TRBD2,TRBV7-2,TRBJ2-7,TGTGCCAGCAGCCCCCACGGGGGGGGTCGACTTGCGTCGCAGTACTTC,CASSPHGGGRLASQYF